This T cell receptor (beta chain) is drawn from a study of cytomegalovirus exposure and HLA in healthy donors. The overall study: Early on, a data release was issued that held about 85 million unique TCRs from HLA-typed donors.

Points from the study as a whole: TCR sequences were mostly rare, though some public TCRs occurred in many donors. A later analysis associated 15,000 to 20,000 TCR beta sequences with HLA alleles at a 0.05 false discovery rate.

V dropped 6 bases and J dropped 5 bases, with 14 bases sitting between them. CDR3 length: 14 amino acids. The germline V gene has CDR1 SGHRS and CDR2 YFSETQ. Turning to this clone: What it binds is not known.

Both 60 Vbeta primers and 13 Jbeta primers went into the PCR. The method was immunoSEQ multiplex PCR; TCRdb's version includes in-frame clones alone and lacks a portion of them. The table shows 120,000 to 150,000 clones, with 66% occurring only once. Material: PBMCs. The gene calls are TRBV5-1 and TRBJ2-2; D gene ambiguous. The sequence was collected from a woman in her sixties or seventies in good health and CMV-seronegative. CDR3 bases: TGCGCCAGCAACGAAGCTTTGACAACCGGGGAGCTGTTTTTT. Its translation is CASNEALTTGELFF.